This T cell receptor (beta chain) was documented in a study of regulatory and conventional T cells in RAG deficiency. Overall study findings and caveats: Shannon entropy fell and Simpson indices rose in RAG-deficient patients. Compared with controls, unique Treg TCR beta sequences dropped about 97-fold in Omenn syndrome and CID/AS. Omenn patients showed >80% Treg-Tconv overlap and shorter CDR3 lengths.

Regarding this clone: Its antigen is still unknown.

The assay was immunoSEQ multiplex PCR, and TCRdb's table has in-frame clones only and misses some. The repertoire has approximately 30,000 clones, 90% to 96% of them found once; the top ten carry roughly 0.35%. Trimming removed 0 bases from V and 0 bases from J; junction bases left unmatched: 2. The CDR3 is 15 amino acids. Germline V lookup: CDR1 SGHRS, CDR2 YFSETQ. Blood CD4+ CD25-low CD127-high conventional T cells supplied the genomic DNA template. These same records also appear under a second study, on regulatory T cells. That source notes: The PCR used 52 TRBV and 13 TRBJ primers. Skewed V and J usage and few unique V-J pairs marked patient repertoires, most in Tregs.

This TCR derives from a human donor in good health. V usage is TRBV5-1 and J usage is TRBJ2-7; 8 nucleotides agree with TRBD1. Material for sequencing was CD25- CD4+ T cells sorted from blood. CDR3 in amino acids: CASSLGGTGSYEQYF. The CDR3 bases are TGCGCCAGCAGCTTGGGGGGGACAGGCTCCTACGAGCAGTACTTC.